This TCR beta chain is drawn from a study of T-cell reconstitution after alpha-beta-depleted transplantation in children. The CDR3 spans 17 residues. After removal of 7 bases from V and 0 bases from J, the junction contained 9 bases not matched to a gene. The germline V gene has CDR1 MDHEN and CDR2 SYDVKM. Molecular barcoding with unique molecular identifiers was used for the TCRbeta library. TCRdb independently ran MiXCR on the PCR reads; one entry per CDR3 protein. The sample consists of a few hundred thousand distinct CDR3 sequences, about a tenth of them appearing once. This clonotype originated in a human donor who donated a stem cell graft to a child with acute lymphoblastic leukemia. The chain has TRBV28 and TRBJ2-7, with 13 bases lining up with TRBD2. The sequenced sample was PBMCs from the stem cell graft donor, obtained from the stem cell graft. The CDR3 region is CASKTSGRRGLSYEQYF. CDR3 bases: TGTGCCAGCAAGACTAGCGGGAGGAGGGGCCTCTCCTACGAGCAGTACTTC. Using reference TRBV28 and TRBJ2-7 for the parts outside the CDR3, the full variable domain is DVKVTQSSRYLVKRTGEKVFLECVQDMDHENMFWYRQDPGLGLRLIYFSYDVKMKEKGDIPEGYSVSREKKERFSLILESASTNQTSMYLCASKTSGRRGLSYEQYFGPGTRLTVT.